This is a list of T cell receptor beta chains from one sample in a study of T cell changes during pregnancy in multiple sclerosis. Sequencing used immunoSEQ multiplex PCR; TCRdb keeps in-frame clones, though not all of them. Among approximately 85,000 clones listed, 80% to 95% were seen once. The specimen was peripheral blood, collected in the first trimester of pregnancy. These receptors all stem from a female donor with multiple sclerosis, enrolled in a pregnancy study. CDR3s include the opening cysteine and the closing phenylalanine or tryptophan. The D gene is left open where the match is weak. Size tells how often a clone was seen (once, few, many) or the class of an expanded clone, and some rows leave it out.

D gene,J gene,V gene,clone size,CDR3 protein,CDR3 DNA
.,TRBJ1-1,TRBV7-3,.,CASSLQGINTEAFF,TGTGCCAGCAGCCTTCAGGGGATCAACACTGAAGCTTTCTTT
.,TRBJ2-1,TRBV18,.,CASSPLRERSYNEQFF,TGTGCCAGCTCACCACTCAGGGAAAGATCCTACAATGAGCAGTTCTTC
TRBD2,TRBJ2-7,TRBV28,.,CASSPLAGGPYEQYF,TGTGCCAGCAGTCCTTTGGCGGGAGGTCCCTACGAGCAGTACTTC
TRBD2,TRBJ2-1,TRBV7-3,.,CASSLIAGGNNEQFF,TGTGCCAGCAGCCTAATAGCGGGAGGGAACAATGAGCAGTTCTTC
.,TRBJ1-2,TRBV21-1,.,CASSKSTTSGNRGYTF,TGTGCCAGCAGCAAAAGTACCACCTCGGGGAACCGGGGCTACACCTTC
.,TRBJ1-2,TRBV10-1,few,CASISPKRKTGFYGYTF,TGCGCCAGCATCAGCCCAAAGCGGAAAACGGGGTTCTATGGCTACACCTTC
.,TRBJ1-4,TRBV7-2,.,CASSLDSGRENEKLFF,TGTGCCAGCAGCTTAGATTCGGGACGGGAGAATGAAAAACTGTTTTTT
TRBD1,TRBJ2-7,TRBV4-2,.,CASTDREVFYEQYF,TGTGCCAGCACCGACAGGGAAGTGTTCTACGAGCAGTACTTC
.,TRBJ2-1,TRBV7-9,.,CASSSSLLVYEQFF,TGTGCCAGCAGCTCATCCCTTCTAGTTTATGAGCAGTTCTTC
.,TRBJ2-1,TRBV15,.,CATSSGISYNEQFF,TGTGCCACCAGCTCAGGGATTTCCTACAATGAGCAGTTCTTC
TRBD2,TRBJ2-3,TRBV11-3,.,CASSPGTSGQITDTQYF,TGTGCCAGCAGCCCGGGGACTAGCGGGCAGATCACAGATACGCAGTATTTT
.,TRBJ1-2,TRBV6-5,.,CASSWGAGGYTF,TGTGCCAGCAGTTGGGGAGCAGGTGGCTACACCTTC
TRBD1,TRBJ1-4,TRBV5-4,.,CASSTGQGLDEKLFF,TGTGCCAGCAGCACCGGACAGGGGCTCGATGAAAAACTGTTTTTT
TRBD1,TRBJ1-3,TRBV7-2,once,CASSLGDRGKAGNTIYF,TGTGCCAGCAGCTTAGGGGACAGGGGGAAGGCTGGAAACACCATATATTTT
.,TRBJ2-2,TRBV7-2,.,CASSLHVTGELFF,TGTGCCAGCAGCTTACATGTCACCGGGGAGCTGTTTTTT
.,TRBJ2-7,TRBV28,.,CASCVPAYEQYF,TGTGCCAGCTGCGTTCCGGCCTACGAGCAGTACTTC
.,TRBJ1-2,TRBV19,.,CASRSGMVYGYTF,TGTGCCAGTAGGTCAGGGATGGTCTATGGCTACACCTTC